This TCR beta chain came from a study of blood T cell repertoires in COVID-19. The repertoire was sequenced with immunoSEQ multiplex PCR; TCRdb's copy has only in-frame clones and lacks some. The data contain 100,000 to 120,000 clones, 81% of them seen just once; the ten biggest clones take up roughly 10%. The CDR3 is made up of 14 amino acids. Looked up from germline, CDR1 is SGHKS and CDR2 is YYEKEE (reference sequence). V lost 8 bases to trimming and J lost 3 bases, with 17 bases between them. The chain is built from TRBV5-5 and TRBJ2-5; D perhaps matches TRBD1 (5 bases). Sequences were obtained from peripheral blood. The TCR originated in a woman aged 70-85 years with acute or convalescent COVID-19. The CDR3 sequence: CASGAPNAEETQYF. DNA for the CDR3: TGTGCCAGTGGGGCACCGAACGCCGAAGAGACCCAGTACTTC.